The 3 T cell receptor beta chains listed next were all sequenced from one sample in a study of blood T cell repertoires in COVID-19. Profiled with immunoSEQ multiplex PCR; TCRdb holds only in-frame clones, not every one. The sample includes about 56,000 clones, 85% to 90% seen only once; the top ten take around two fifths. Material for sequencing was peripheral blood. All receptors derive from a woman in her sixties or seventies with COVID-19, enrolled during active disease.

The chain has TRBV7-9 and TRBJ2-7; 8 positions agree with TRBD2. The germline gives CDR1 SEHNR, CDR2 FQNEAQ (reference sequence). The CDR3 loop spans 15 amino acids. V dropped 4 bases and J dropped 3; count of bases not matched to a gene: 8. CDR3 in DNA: TGTGCCAGCAGCTCGTTACTAGCGGCTAGCTACGAGCAGTACTTC. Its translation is CASSSLLAASYEQYF.

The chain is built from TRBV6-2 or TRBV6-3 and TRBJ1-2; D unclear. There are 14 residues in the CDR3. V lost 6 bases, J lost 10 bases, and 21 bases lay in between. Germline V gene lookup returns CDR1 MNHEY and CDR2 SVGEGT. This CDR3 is CASSPAGARRLYTF. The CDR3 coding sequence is TGTGCCAGCAGCCCGGCGGGAGCGAGGAGGCTCTACACCTTC.

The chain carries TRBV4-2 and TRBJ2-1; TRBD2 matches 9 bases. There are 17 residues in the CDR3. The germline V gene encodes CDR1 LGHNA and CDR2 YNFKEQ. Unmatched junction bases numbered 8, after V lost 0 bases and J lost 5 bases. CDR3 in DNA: TGTGCCAGCAGCCAAGAGAGGCTAGCGGGGAGTCACAATGAGCAGTTCTTC. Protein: CASSQERLAGSHNEQFF.